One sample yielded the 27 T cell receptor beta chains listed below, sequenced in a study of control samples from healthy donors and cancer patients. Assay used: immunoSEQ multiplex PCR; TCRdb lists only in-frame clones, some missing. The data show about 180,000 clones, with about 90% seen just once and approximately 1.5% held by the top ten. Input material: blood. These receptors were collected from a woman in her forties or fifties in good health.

In DNA, the CDR3 is TGCAGCGCCTGGACAGGGGCCAACTATGGCTACACCTTC. This translates into CSAWTGANYGYTF. The chain combines TRBV29-1 with TRBJ1-2; TRBD1 agrees at 9 bases. CDR3 length equals 13 residues. Trimming at V came to 7 bases and at J to 2 bases, leaving 5 bases not matched to a gene. Germline assignment: CDR1 SQVTM and CDR2 ANQGSEA.

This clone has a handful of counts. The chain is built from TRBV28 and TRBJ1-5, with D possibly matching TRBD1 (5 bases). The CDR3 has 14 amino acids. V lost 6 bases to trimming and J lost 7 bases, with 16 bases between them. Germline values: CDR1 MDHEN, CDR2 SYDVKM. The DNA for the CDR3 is TGTGCCAGCAGGGGACGGATCCCTCGGCAGCCCCAGCATTTT. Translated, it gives CASRGRIPRQPQHF.

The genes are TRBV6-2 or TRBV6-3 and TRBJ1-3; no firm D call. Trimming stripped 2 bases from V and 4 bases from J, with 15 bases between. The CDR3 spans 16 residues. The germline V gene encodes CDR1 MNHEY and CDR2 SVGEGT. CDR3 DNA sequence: TGTGCCAGCAGTTACCACGGCTTGATGGGGGGAAACACCATATATTTT. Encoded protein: CASSYHGLMGGNTIYF.

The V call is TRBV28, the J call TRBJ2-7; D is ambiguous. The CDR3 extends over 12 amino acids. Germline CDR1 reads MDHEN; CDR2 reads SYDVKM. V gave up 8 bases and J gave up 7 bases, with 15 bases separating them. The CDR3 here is CASCQPKKEQYF. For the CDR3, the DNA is TGTGCCAGCTGTCAACCGAAGAAAGAGCAGTACTTC. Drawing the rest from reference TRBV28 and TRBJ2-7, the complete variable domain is DVKVTQSSRYLVKRTGEKVFLECVQDMDHENMFWYRQDPGLGLRLIYFSYDVKMKEKGDIPEGYSVSREKKERFSLILESASTNQTSMYLCASCQPKKEQYFGPGTRLTVT.

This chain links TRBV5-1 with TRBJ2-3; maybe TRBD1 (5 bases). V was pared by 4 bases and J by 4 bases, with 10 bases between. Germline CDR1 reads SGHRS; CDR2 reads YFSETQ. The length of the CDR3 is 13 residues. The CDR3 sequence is CASSHQGSDTQYF. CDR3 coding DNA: TGCGCCAGCAGCCACCAGGGATCAGATACGCAGTATTTT. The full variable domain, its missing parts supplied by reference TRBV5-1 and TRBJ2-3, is KAGVTQTPRYLIKTRGQQVTLSCSPISGHRSVSWYQQTPGQGLQFLFEYFSETQRNKGNFPGRFSGRQFSNSRSEMNVSTLELGDSALYLCASSHQGSDTQYFGPGTRLTVL.

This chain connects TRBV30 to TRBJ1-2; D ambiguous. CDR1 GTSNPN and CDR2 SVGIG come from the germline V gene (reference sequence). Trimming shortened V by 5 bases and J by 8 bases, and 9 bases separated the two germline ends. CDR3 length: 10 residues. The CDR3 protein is CAWGSQGYTF. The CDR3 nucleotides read TGTGCCTGGGGGTCACAAGGCTACACCTTC.

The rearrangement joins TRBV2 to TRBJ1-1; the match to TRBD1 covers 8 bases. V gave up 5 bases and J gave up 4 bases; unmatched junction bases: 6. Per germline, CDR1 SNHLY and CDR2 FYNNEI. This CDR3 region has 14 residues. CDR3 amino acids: CASSMDRAATEAFF. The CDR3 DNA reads TGTGCCAGCAGTATGGACAGGGCGGCCACTGAAGCTTTCTTT.

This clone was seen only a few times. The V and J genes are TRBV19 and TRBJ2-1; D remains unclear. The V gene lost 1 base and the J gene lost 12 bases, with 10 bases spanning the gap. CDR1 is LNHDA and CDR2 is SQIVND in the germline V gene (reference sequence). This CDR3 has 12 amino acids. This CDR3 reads CASSIVPPWQFF. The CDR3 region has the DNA TGTGCCAGTAGTATAGTCCCCCCATGGCAGTTCTTC. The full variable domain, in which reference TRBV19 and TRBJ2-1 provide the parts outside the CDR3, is DGGITQSPKYLFRKEGQNVTLSCEQNLNHDAMYWYRQDPGQGLRLIYYSQIVNDFQKGDIAEGYSVSREKKESFPLTVTSAQKNPTAFYLCASSIVPPWQFFGPGTRLTVL.

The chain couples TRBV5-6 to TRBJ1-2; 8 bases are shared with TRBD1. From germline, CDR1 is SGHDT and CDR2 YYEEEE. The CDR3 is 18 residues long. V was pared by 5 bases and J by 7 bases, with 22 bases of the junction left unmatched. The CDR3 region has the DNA TGTGCCAGCAGAAATACAGGGGGTTTGCACCCCCAGGCCCCTGGCTACACCTTC. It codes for CASRNTGGLHPQAPGYTF.

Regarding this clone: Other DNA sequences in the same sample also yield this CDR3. CDR3 amino acids: CASSSSGWNEQFF. Here the CDR3 DNA reads TGTGCCAGCAGCTCGTCTGGGTGGAATGAGCAGTTCTTC. V usage is TRBV7-6 and J usage is TRBJ2-1; no clear D gene. Trimming left V 4 bases short and J 7 bases short, with 11 bases between. The CDR3 is made up of 13 amino acids. Germline CDR1 is SGHVS and CDR2 is FNYEAQ.

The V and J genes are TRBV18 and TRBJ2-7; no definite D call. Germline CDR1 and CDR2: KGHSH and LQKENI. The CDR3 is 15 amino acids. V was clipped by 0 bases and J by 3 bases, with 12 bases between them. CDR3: CASSPPPGTFYEQYF. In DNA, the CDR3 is TGTGCCAGCTCACCACCACCGGGCACTTTCTACGAGCAGTACTTC.

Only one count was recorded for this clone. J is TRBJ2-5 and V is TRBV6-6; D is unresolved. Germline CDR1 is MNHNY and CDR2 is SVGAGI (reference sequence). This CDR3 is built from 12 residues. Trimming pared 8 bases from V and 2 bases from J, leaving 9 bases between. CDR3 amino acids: CASGVEQETQYF. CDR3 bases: TGTGCCAGCGGGGTTGAGCAAGAGACCCAGTACTTC.

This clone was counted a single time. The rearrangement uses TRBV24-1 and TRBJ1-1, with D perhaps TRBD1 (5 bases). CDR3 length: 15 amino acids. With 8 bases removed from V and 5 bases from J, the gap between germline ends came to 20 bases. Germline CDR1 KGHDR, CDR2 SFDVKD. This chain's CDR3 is CATTRELRPETEAFF. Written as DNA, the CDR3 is TGTGCCACCACCAGGGAGCTTCGACCGGAGACTGAAGCTTTCTTT.

The CDR3 is CASSLAIRQETQYF. CDR3 nucleotide sequence: TGCGCCAGCAGCTTGGCCATAAGGCAAGAGACCCAGTACTTC. The chain links TRBV5-1 to TRBJ2-5; the D is unclear. From germline, CDR1 is SGHRS and CDR2 YFSETQ. V dropped 0 bases and J dropped 2 bases, with 8 bases sitting between them. The CDR3 sequence is 14 residues long.

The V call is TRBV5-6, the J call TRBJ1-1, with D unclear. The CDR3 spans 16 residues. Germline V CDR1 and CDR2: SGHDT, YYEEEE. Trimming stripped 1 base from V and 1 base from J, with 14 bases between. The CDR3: CASSLSIRSSNTEAFF. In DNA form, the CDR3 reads TGTGCCAGCAGCTTGTCAATTCGGAGTTCGAACACTGAAGCTTTCTTT.

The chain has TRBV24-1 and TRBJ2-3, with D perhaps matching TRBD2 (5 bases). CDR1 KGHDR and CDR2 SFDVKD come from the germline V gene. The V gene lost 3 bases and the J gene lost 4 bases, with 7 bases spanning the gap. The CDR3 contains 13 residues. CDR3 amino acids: CATSDPGADTQYF. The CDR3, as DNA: TGTGCCACCAGTGATCCCGGGGCAGATACGCAGTATTTT.

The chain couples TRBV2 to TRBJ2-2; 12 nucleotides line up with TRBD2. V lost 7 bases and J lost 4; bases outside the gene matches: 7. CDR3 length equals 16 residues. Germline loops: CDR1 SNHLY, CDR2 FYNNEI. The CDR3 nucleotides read TGTGCCAGCATTCGACTAGCGGGAGACCTCACCGGGGAGCTGTTTTTT. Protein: CASIRLAGDLTGELFF.

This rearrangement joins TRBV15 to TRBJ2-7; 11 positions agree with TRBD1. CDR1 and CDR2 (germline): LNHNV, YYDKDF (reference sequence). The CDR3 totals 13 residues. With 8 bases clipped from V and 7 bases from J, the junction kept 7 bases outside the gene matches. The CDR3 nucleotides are TGTGCCACCGGGACAGGGGGTCTATGGGAGCAGTACTTC. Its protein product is CATGTGGLWEQYF.

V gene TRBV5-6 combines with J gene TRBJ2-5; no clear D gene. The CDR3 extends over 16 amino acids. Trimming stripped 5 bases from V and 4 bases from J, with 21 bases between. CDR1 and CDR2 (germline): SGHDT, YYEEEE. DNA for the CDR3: TGTGCCAGCAGGCCCCAGGACGAAAAGGTGGGAGAGACCCAGTACTTC. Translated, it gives CASRPQDEKVGETQYF.

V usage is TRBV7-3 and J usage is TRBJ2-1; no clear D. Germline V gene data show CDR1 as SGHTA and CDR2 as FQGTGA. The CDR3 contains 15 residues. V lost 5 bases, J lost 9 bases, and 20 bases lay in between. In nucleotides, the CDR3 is TGTGCCAGCAGCCAATCTAAAAGTCCCGTTGGTGAGCAGTTCTTC. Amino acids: CASSQSKSPVGEQFF.

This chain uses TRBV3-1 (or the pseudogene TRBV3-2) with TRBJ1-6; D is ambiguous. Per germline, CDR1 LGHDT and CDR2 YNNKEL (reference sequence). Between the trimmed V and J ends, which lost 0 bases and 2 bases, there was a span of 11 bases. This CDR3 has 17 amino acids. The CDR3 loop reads CASSQDPESTYNSPLHF. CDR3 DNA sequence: TGTGCCAGCAGCCAAGATCCCGAGAGCACCTATAATTCACCCCTCCACTTT.

The CDR3 spells CASSLQRLRYTEAFF. Here the CDR3 DNA reads TGTGCCAGCAGTCTACAGCGCCTAAGGTACACTGAAGCTTTCTTT. The rearrangement links TRBV28 to TRBJ1-1; no firm D call. Germline V CDR1 and CDR2: MDHEN, SYDVKM. V lost 5 bases to trimming and J lost 3 bases, with 16 bases between them. The CDR3 runs to 15 residues.

For the CDR3, the DNA is TGTGCCTGGAGTGTATTCGGGGGCGCGGGTCAGCCCCAGCATTTT. Protein: CAWSVFGGAGQPQHF. V and J are TRBV30 and TRBJ1-5, with a tentative D call TRBD1 (6 bases). CDR3 length equals 15 residues. Trimming pared 0 bases from V and 6 bases from J, leaving 15 bases between. Germline-derived CDR1 and CDR2 are GTSNPN and SVGIG (reference sequence).

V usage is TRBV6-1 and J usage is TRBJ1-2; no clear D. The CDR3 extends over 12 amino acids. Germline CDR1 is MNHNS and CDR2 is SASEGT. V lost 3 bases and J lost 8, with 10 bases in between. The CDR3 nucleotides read TGTGCCAGCAGTGAGCCAGCGGGCGGCTACACCTTC. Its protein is CASSEPAGGYTF.

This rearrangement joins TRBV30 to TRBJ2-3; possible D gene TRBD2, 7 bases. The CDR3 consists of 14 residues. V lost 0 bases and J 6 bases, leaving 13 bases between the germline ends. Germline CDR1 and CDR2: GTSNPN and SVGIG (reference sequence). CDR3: CAWSVGGGMDTQYF. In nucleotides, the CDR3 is TGTGCCTGGAGTGTAGGGGGAGGGATGGATACGCAGTATTTT.

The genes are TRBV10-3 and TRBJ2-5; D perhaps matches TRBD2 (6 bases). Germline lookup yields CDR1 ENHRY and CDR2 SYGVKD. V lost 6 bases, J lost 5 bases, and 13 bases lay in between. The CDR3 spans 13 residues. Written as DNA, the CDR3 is TGTGCCATCAGCAACGGGACTCGGGAGACCCAGTACTTC. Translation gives CAISNGTRETQYF.

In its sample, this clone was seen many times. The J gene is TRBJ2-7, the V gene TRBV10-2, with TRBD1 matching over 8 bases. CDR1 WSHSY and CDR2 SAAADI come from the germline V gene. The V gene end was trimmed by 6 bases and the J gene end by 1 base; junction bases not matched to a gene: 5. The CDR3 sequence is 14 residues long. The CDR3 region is CASRGTGPSYEQYF. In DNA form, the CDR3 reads TGCGCCAGCAGGGGGACAGGCCCGTCCTACGAGCAGTACTTC.